These 18 T cell receptor beta chains were sequenced from one sample in a study of beta chain features in type 1 diabetes. The entirety of the isolated RNA underwent reverse transcription, so expressed TCRB transcripts were sequenced. Sequencing was performed with immunoSEQ multiplex PCR; in TCRdb, only in-frame clones are kept and a portion is missing. The sample comprises about 260,000 clones, 20% to 25% of which are singletons, and 0.012% rests with the top ten. Study-wide results and caveats: Type 1 diabetes patients showed a moderate but significant shortening of TCRB CDR3s in all four CD4+ subsets.

The antigens of these receptors remain unknown. Sequences were obtained from naive CD4+ T cells from blood. The receptor source for this set is a woman in her twenties or thirties with type 1 diabetes.

J is TRBJ1-2 and V is TRBV29-1; no clear D. The germline gives CDR1 SQVTM, CDR2 ANQGSEA. The CDR3 is 11 residues long. Trimming took 7 bases from V and 1 from J, leaving 7 bases between them. The CDR3 DNA reads TGCAGCGCGCGATATAACTATGGCTACACCTTC. This encodes CSARYNYGYTF.

There are a few counts of this clone. The rearrangement joins TRBV4-1 to TRBJ2-2; D not certain. Germline V gives CDR1 MGHRA, CDR2 YSYEKL. V dropped 7 bases and J dropped 1 base, with 7 bases sitting between them. The CDR3 is made up of 13 amino acids. The CDR3 here is CASMGLNTGELFF. For the CDR3, the DNA is TGCGCCAGCATGGGCTTGAACACCGGGGAGCTGTTTTTT.

This clone was seen a handful of times. Other DNA variants within this sample encode the same CDR3. The chain couples TRBV29-1 to TRBJ2-7; 7 bases align to TRBD1. Losses at the gene ends were 6 bases for V and 3 bases for J; bases not matched to a gene: 5. The CDR3 runs 12 residues. Germline values: CDR1 SQVTM, CDR2 ANQGSEA. The CDR3 sequence: CSVGRQGYEQYF. The CDR3 coding sequence is TGCAGCGTGGGAAGACAGGGCTACGAGCAGTACTTC.

This clone was seen just once. This chain links TRBV5-1 with TRBJ2-3; 8 bases are a match to TRBD2. Trimming cost V 2 bases and J 4 bases; bases outside gene matches: 3. This CDR3 contains 14 residues. Germline V gene sequence: CDR1 SGHRS, CDR2 YFSETQ. The CDR3 is CASSLSGSPDTQYF. Here the CDR3 DNA reads TGCGCCAGCAGCTTAAGCGGGAGCCCAGATACGCAGTATTTT.

The chain couples TRBV6-1 to TRBJ2-7, with TRBD1 matching over 9 bases. The CDR3 runs 14 residues. CDR1 is MNHNS and CDR2 is SASEGT in the germline V gene. The V and J ends lost 6 bases and 4 bases, in that order; junction bases with no gene match: 7. CDR3 residues: CASRGTGSLYEQYF. CDR3 nucleotide sequence: TGTGCCAGCAGGGGGACAGGGTCCCTTTACGAGCAGTACTTC.

The table lists this clone with a few counts. The rearrangement joins TRBV7-2 to TRBJ1-2; D unclear. V lost 1 base and J 5 bases, leaving 11 bases between the germline ends. CDR1 is SGHTA and CDR2 is FQGNSA in the germline V gene. The CDR3 consists of 14 residues. This CDR3 is CASSLGGESYGYTF. Here the CDR3 DNA reads TGTGCCAGCAGCTTAGGGGGAGAAAGTTATGGCTACACCTTC.

Details on this clone: It is unclear where the CDR3 begins or ends on the DNA, so no DNA is shown, and the CDR3 is as TCRdb lists it. The chain is built from TRBV4-1 and TRBJ1-1; TRBD1 is taken as the D call from the table, unchecked against the DNA. CDR1 MGHRA and CDR2 YSYEKL come from the germline V gene. Termini included, the CDR3 measures 18 amino acids. The CDR3 region is CASSQDSGQGARGTEAFF.

The chain recombines TRBV19 with TRBJ1-5, with D uncertain. Trimming removed 10 bases at V and 11 bases at J, with 18 bases between. Looked up from germline, CDR1 is LNHDA and CDR2 is SQIVND (reference sequence). This CDR3 spans 12 amino acids. CDR3 sequence: CATSARSTAQHF. The CDR3 nucleotides are TGTGCCACCTCCGCCAGGTCGACGGCCCAGCATTTT.

V is TRBV30 and J is TRBJ1-3; 9 nucleotides line up with TRBD1. This CDR3 has 19 amino acids. CDR1 and CDR2 from the germline V gene are GTSNPN and SVGIG (reference sequence). Trimming cost V 4 bases and J 0 bases; bases outside gene matches: 16. The CDR3: CAWTRDRVPSMSSGNTIYF. The CDR3 region has the DNA TGTGCCTGGACCCGGGACAGGGTTCCGTCCATGAGCTCTGGAAACACCATATATTTT.

The rearrangement joins TRBV4-2 to TRBJ2-7; maybe TRBD1 (6 bases). The V and J ends lost 0 bases and 7 bases respectively, with 19 bases between them. Germline assignment: CDR1 LGHNA and CDR2 YNFKEQ. CDR3 size: 16 residues. CDR3 sequence: CASSQDEGHKAREQYF. CDR3 in DNA: TGTGCCAGCAGCCAAGACGAGGGACACAAGGCGCGGGAGCAGTACTTC.

The chain couples TRBV9 to TRBJ1-2; 7 bases match TRBD1. Germline V CDR1 and CDR2: SGDLS, YYNGEE. The J segment lost 3 bases and the V segment lost 4 bases, leaving 9 bases of the junction unmatched. CDR3 size: 15 residues. CDR3 amino acids: CASSPRRQGYYGYTF. As DNA, the CDR3 is TGTGCCAGCAGCCCAAGAAGACAGGGATACTATGGCTACACCTTC.

The V and J genes are TRBV9 and TRBJ1-2; D is perhaps TRBD1 (5 bases). With 3 bases removed from V and 3 bases from J, the gap between germline ends came to 15 bases. Germline CDR1 reads SGDLS; CDR2 reads YYNGEE. The length of the CDR3 is 15 residues. The DNA for the CDR3 is TGTGCCAGCAGCGCCTGGGGGGTTTCCGACTATGGCTACACCTTC. This sequence encodes CASSAWGVSDYGYTF.

This clone has just a few counts. At the DNA level, this CDR3 is encoded by other sequences in the same sample as well. This chain connects TRBV15 to TRBJ2-1; 9 bases match TRBD1. V shed 3 bases and J 9 bases; nucleotides not matched to a gene: 0. The CDR3 contains 12 residues. From germline, CDR1 is LNHNV and CDR2 YYDKDF (reference sequence). CDR3 sequence (DNA): TGTGCCACCAGCAGGGACAGGGGTGAGCAGTTCTTC. It yields the protein CATSRDRGEQFF.

This chain uses TRBV4-1 with TRBJ1-1; TRBD1 might be the D (5 bases). Trimming took 8 bases from V and 1 from J, leaving 17 bases between them. This CDR3 spans 15 amino acids. CDR1 is MGHRA, CDR2 YSYEKL, per germline. CDR3: CASRAGGGANTEAFF. The CDR3, as DNA: TGCGCCAGCCGAGCCGGAGGAGGGGCGAACACTGAAGCTTTCTTT.

The V gene is TRBV4-1, the J gene TRBJ2-1; 13 bases are shared with TRBD2. The CDR3 contains 16 residues. Germline V gene sequence: CDR1 MGHRA, CDR2 YSYEKL. V shed 2 bases, J shed 10 bases, and the junction held 8 bases outside the gene matches. The CDR3 DNA follows: TGCGCCAGCAGCCAAATAACTAGCGGGAGGGGCCAGGAGCAGTTCTTC. This gives the protein CASSQITSGRGQEQFF.

The V call is TRBV7-8, the J call TRBJ1-2; no clear D gene. CDR1 and CDR2 from the germline V gene are SGHVS and FQNEAQ. CDR3 length: 12 residues. Trimming removed 1 base at V and 8 bases at J, with 8 bases between. As DNA, the CDR3 is TGTGCCAGCAGCTTAGGCCGGGAGGGCTACACCTTC. It encodes CASSLGREGYTF.

The V call is TRBV19, the J call TRBJ2-7; the D gene is possibly TRBD1 (5 bases). The CDR3 has 14 amino acids. In germline, CDR1 is LNHDA, CDR2 SQIVND (reference sequence). V lost 0 bases and J lost 3, with 9 bases in between. The CDR3, as DNA: TGTGCCAGTAGTATAGATATAGGGGACTACGAGCAGTACTTC. This gives the protein CASSIDIGDYEQYF.

The CDR3: CASRYGLAGLYTGELFF. CDR3 DNA sequence: TGCGCCAGCAGATATGGACTAGCGGGACTTTACACCGGGGAGCTGTTTTTT. The chain links TRBV4-1 to TRBJ2-2, with 12 bases matching TRBD2. The germline CDR1 and CDR2 sequences are MGHRA and YSYEKL. This CDR3 has 17 residues. The V segment lost 6 bases and the J segment 3 bases; nucleotides outside the gene matches: 8.